This is a list of T cell receptor beta chains from one sample in a study of T cell responses to AZD1222 COVID-19 vaccine. Profiled with immunoSEQ multiplex PCR; TCRdb holds only in-frame clones, not every one. The sample lists 100,000 to 140,000 clones, 70% to 90% occurring once. The sequencing here drew on peripheral blood, taken 28 days after the second AZD1222 dose. These receptors were collected from an adult who received the AZD1222 COVID-19 vaccine. Both conserved end residues are part of each CDR3.

>TRBV28|TRBJ1-6
CASSTPDRINSPLHF
>TRBV10-2|TRBJ1-5
CASSLNRGQNQPQHF
>TRBV7-2|TRBJ1-1
CASSLEGPNTEAFF
>TRBV4-1|TRBJ1-5
CASSQESGPRSNQPQHF
>TRBV18|TRBJ2-1
CASSLGERGSYNEQFF
>TRBV2|TRBJ1-2
CASTLGVVLGYGYTF
>TRBV5-1|TRBJ2-1
CASREIQGGSYNEQFF
>TRBV7-2|TRBJ1-3
CASSLGVISGNTIYF
>TRBV4-2|TRBJ2-2
CASSPRLARVSHTGELFF
>TRBV7-6|TRBJ1-3
CASSPDRGTGNTIYF
>TRBV7-2|TRBJ2-3
CASSLRGGGAPDTQYF
>TRBV24-1|TRBJ1-2
CATSDFGSEGAGGYTF
>TRBV7-3|TRBJ1-1
CASSLMENTEAFF
>TRBV27|TRBJ2-1
CASSLSRQGSYNEQFF
>TRBV28|TRBJ2-3
CASSPGTGRTDTQYF
>TRBV10-3|TRBJ1-1
CAIGGTGRGNTEAFF
>TRBV6-1|TRBJ1-3
CASSEAVGLRGDTIYF
>TRBV28|TRBJ1-2
CASSLTGGSGYGYTF
>TRBV6-5|TRBJ1-1
CASTGRQVNTEAFF
>TRBV5-4|TRBJ2-3
CASSLTSGGADTQYF
>TRBV2|TRBJ2-7
CASSEVPGDYEQYF
>TRBV28|TRBJ1-1
CASSFVRGGFEAFF
>TRBV14|TRBJ1-1
CASSQDLNTEAFF
>TRBV4-1|TRBJ2-7
CASSQELQGFSYEQYF
>TRBV14|TRBJ2-2
CASSRGQMVTGELFF
>TRBV27|TRBJ1-1
CASSSGTVVRAFF
>TRBV7-8|TRBJ2-5
CASSRQEKETQYF
>TRBV6-6|TRBJ1-2
CASSSTDRNYGYTF
>TRBV5-1|TRBJ2-7
CASSLYRGLGDEQYF
>TRBV19|TRBJ1-2
CASSSPQGRGYGYTF
>TRBV3-1/TRBV3-2|TRBJ1-1
CASSQRGAAEAFF
>TRBV10-2|TRBJ2-7
CASSAWTLEQYF
>TRBV24-1|TRBJ2-2
CATSGGLGTGELFF
>TRBV5-6|TRBJ1-1
CASSLELSGTEAFF
>TRBV7-9|TRBJ1-4
CASSLAGDGEKLFF
>TRBV19|TRBJ2-7
CASSPSGTGYYEQYF
>TRBV2|TRBJ1-5
CASSVDRAGYSNQPQHF
>TRBV27|TRBJ1-2
CASSRRSEDVHGYTF
>TRBV24-1|TRBJ2-7
CATSDRAKIIYEQYF
>TRBV7-9|TRBJ1-2
CASSPHAGNYGYTF
>TRBV6-5|TRBJ2-2
CASSGERGDTGELFF
>TRBV10-1|TRBJ2-3
CASTGGGTDTQYF
>TRBV5-1|TRBJ1-5
CASSFTGGVGQPQHF
>TRBV6-6|TRBJ1-6
CASSSRGYNSPLHF
>TRBV4-1|TRBJ2-7
CASSRRGAEKQRPYEQYF
>TRBV2|TRBJ1-1
CASSANRDIRGTEAFF
>TRBV9|TRBJ2-2
CASSVGVGELFF
>TRBV27|TRBJ1-6
CASSPRDGYNSPLHF
>TRBV5-6|TRBJ2-7
CASSIRDGYEQYF
>TRBV7-6|TRBJ2-3
CASSLTRGYTDTQYF
>TRBV2|TRBJ1-5
CASKPFSNQPQHF
>TRBV5-5|TRBJ2-2
CASSLKGSNTGELFF